These 17 T cell receptor beta chains originate from one sample sequenced in a study of identical twins. TCRdb reprocessed the 5' RACE reads with MiXCR, giving one entry per CDR3 protein. The table lists fewer than 450,000 distinct CDR3 sequences, approximately 8.8% of them singletons. Sequencing was performed on naive T cells sorted from blood. Source of these receptors: a woman in her forties or fifties in good health.

V and J are TRBV10-3 and TRBJ2-7, with D perhaps matching TRBD2 (6 bases). Trimming removed 10 bases from V and 0 bases from J, with 13 bases in between. The CDR3 has 13 amino acids. Germline V gene data show CDR1 as ENHRY and CDR2 as SYGVKD. CDR3 DNA: TGTGCCACGACGGGGGACGACTCCTACGAGCAGTACTTC. Its protein product is CATTGDDSYEQYF.

The table lists this clonotype with a few counts. The chain joins TRBV7-8 to TRBJ1-4; possibly TRBD1 for D (6 bases). V was cut by 4 bases and J by 8 bases, with 14 bases left in between. This CDR3 is 14 amino acids long. Germline-derived CDR1 and CDR2 are SGHVS and FQNEAQ. The CDR3 coding sequence is TGTGCCAGCAGCTCCCCCGGGACAAGGGAAAAACTGTTTTTT. It encodes CASSSPGTREKLFF. The complete variable domain, with remaining parts taken from reference TRBV7-8 and TRBJ1-4, reads GAGVSQSPRYKVAKRGQDVALRCDPISGHVSLFWYQQALGQGPEFLTYFQNEAQLDKSGLPSDRFFAERPEGSVSTLKIQRTQQEDSAVYLCASSSPGTREKLFFGSGTQLSVL.

This clonotype came up many times. V usage is TRBV24-1 and J usage is TRBJ2-7; tentative D call: TRBD1 (6 bases). Between the trimmed V and J ends, which lost 9 bases and 2 bases, there was a span of 16 bases. Germline-derived CDR1 and CDR2 are KGHDR and SFDVKD. The CDR3 is 14 residues long. CDR3 nucleotides: TGTGCCACCTCGTCTGGGGACAATACCTACGAGCAGTACTTC. This codes for CATSSGDNTYEQYF.

This clonotype turned up a few times. The chain is built from TRBV15 and TRBJ2-1, with 11 nucleotides matching TRBD2. The CDR3 has 15 residues. The trim removed 1 base at V and 10 bases at J, leaving 6 bases unmatched. Germline assignment: CDR1 LNHNV and CDR2 YYDKDF (reference sequence). In DNA, the CDR3 is TGTGCCACCAGCAGAGCTTTAGCGGGAGGGCCCGAGCAGTTCTTC. Amino acid sequence: CATSRALAGGPEQFF.

This clonotype was seen ten or more times. The J gene is TRBJ1-3, the V gene TRBV4-1, with no clear D. The germline V gene encodes CDR1 MGHRA and CDR2 YSYEKL. V lost 1 base, J lost 0 bases, and 7 bases lay in between. CDR3 length: 15 amino acids. The CDR3 nucleotides read TGCGCCAGCAGCCAAGGCGTCAACTCTGGAAACACCATATATTTT. This encodes CASSQGVNSGNTIYF.

There are a few counts of this clonotype. The CDR3: CASSYQQGYEQYV. The CDR3 bases are TGTGCCAGCAGTTATCAACAGGGATACGAGCAGTACGTC. The chain has TRBV27 and TRBJ2-7, with D tentatively TRBD1 (6 bases). Trimming removed 4 bases at V and 4 bases at J, with 11 bases between. Germline lookup yields CDR1 MNHEY and CDR2 SMNVEV (reference sequence). The CDR3 loop spans 13 amino acids.

This clonotype was seen a few times. The J gene is TRBJ2-5, the V gene TRBV24-1, with 10 bases lining up with TRBD2. In germline, CDR1 is KGHDR, CDR2 SFDVKD. The CDR3 consists of 15 residues. The V and J ends lost 3 bases and 5 bases, in that order; junction bases with no gene match: 5. The CDR3 region is CATSDLSGRTETQYF. Written as DNA, the CDR3 is TGTGCCACCAGTGATCTTAGCGGGAGGACGGAGACCCAGTACTTC.

This clonotype was seen at least ten times. The gene calls are TRBV12-3 or TRBV12-4 and TRBJ2-1; 7 bases fit TRBD1. The CDR3 runs to 17 residues. J lost 5 bases, V lost 6 bases, and 16 bases had no gene match. CDR3 bases: TGTGCCAGCAGAAGAAGATTAACAGGGGAGACTAACAATGAGCAGTTCTTC. Residues: CASRRRLTGETNNEQFF.

The table lists this clonotype with a few counts. At one of its ends the junction is not consistent with the germline gene, which may arise from a read error. This chain links TRBV5-5 with TRBJ1-5; D call uncertain. In germline, CDR1 is SGHKS, CDR2 YYEKEE (reference sequence). CDR3 length: 15 residues. Here the CDR3 reads CASRLAISSNQPQHF. The CDR3 DNA reads as TGTGCCAGCAGATTGGCTATTTCTAGCAATCAGCCCCAGCATTTT. Full variable domain (missing parts from reference TRBV5-5 and TRBJ1-5): DAGVTQSPTHLIKTRGQQVTLRCSPISGHKSVSWYQQVLGQGPQFIFQYYEKEERGRGNFPDRFSARQFPNYSSELNVNALLLGDSALYLCASRLAISSNQPQHFGDGTRLSIL.

This clonotype was counted between two and nine times. The chain is built from TRBV5-1 and TRBJ2-5, with D possibly called TRBD1 or TRBD2 (7 bases each). The CDR3 loop spans 13 amino acids. V lost 5 bases to trimming and J lost 3 bases, with 11 bases between them. The V gene's germline CDR1 is SGHRS and CDR2 YFSETQ. As DNA, the CDR3 is TGCGCCAGCAGGCAGGGGGGGGAAGAGACCCAGTACTTC. Protein: CASRQGGEETQYF.

In its sample, this clonotype was seen many times. This rearrangement joins TRBV5-5 to TRBJ1-2; maybe TRBD1 (5 bases). The V end lost 1 base, the J end lost 1 base, and 11 bases lay between the germline ends. Per the germline V gene, CDR1 is SGHKS and CDR2 is YYEKEE (reference sequence). The CDR3 is 15 residues long. The CDR3 DNA reads TGTGCCAGCAGCTTGATCGGTCAGGGTAACTATGGCTACACCTTC. The encoded protein is CASSLIGQGNYGYTF.

This clonotype was seen only a few times. This chain uses TRBV7-3 with TRBJ1-1; the D is unclear. V lost 5 bases to trimming and J lost 11 bases, with 18 bases between them. The germline gives CDR1 SGHTA, CDR2 FQGTGA. CDR3 length: 13 residues. This CDR3 is CASSPGDGVRAFF. In DNA, the CDR3 is TGTGCCAGCAGCCCCGGGGATGGGGTACGGGCTTTCTTT. Looking up the rest from reference TRBV7-3 and TRBJ1-1 gives the full variable domain: GAGVSQTPSNKVTEKGKYVELRCDPISGHTALYWYRQSLGQGPEFLIYFQGTGAADDSGLPNDRFFAVRPEGSVSTLKIQRTERGDSAVYLCASSPGDGVRAFFGQGTRLTVV.

V gene TRBV4-1 combines with J gene TRBJ2-7; D is perhaps TRBD1 (5 bases). Germline V gene data show CDR1 as MGHRA and CDR2 as YSYEKL. V was clipped by 0 bases and J by 3 bases, with 12 bases between them. The CDR3 is 15 amino acids. CDR3 sequence: CASSQDRQILYEQYF. The CDR3 coding sequence is TGCGCCAGCAGCCAAGATCGACAGATCCTCTACGAGCAGTACTTC.

The rearrangement links TRBV13 to TRBJ2-1; 9 bases fit TRBD2. The CDR3 loop spans 17 amino acids. Trimming took 5 bases from V and 0 from J; bases not matched to a gene: 8. Germline V gene sequence: CDR1 PRHDT, CDR2 FYEKMQ (reference sequence). The CDR3 coding sequence is TGTGCCAGCAGCCTTTCCCCAGCGGGAGGCTCCTACAATGAGCAGTTCTTC. Amino acids: CASSLSPAGGSYNEQFF.

V is TRBV6-5 and J is TRBJ1-2, with a possible D match to TRBD1 (5 bases). V was shortened by 8 bases and J by 4 bases, with 14 bases between the two germline ends. The CDR3 is 13 residues long. Germline values: CDR1 MNHEY, CDR2 SVGAGI. This CDR3 reads CASGTLGAYGYTF. For the CDR3, the DNA is TGTGCCAGCGGAACTCTCGGGGCCTATGGCTACACCTTC.

The J gene is TRBJ2-5, the V gene TRBV12-3 or TRBV12-4; D perhaps matches TRBD2 (5 bases). The CDR3 spans 13 residues. Trimming took 5 bases from V and 5 from J, leaving 12 bases between them. The CDR3, as DNA: TGTGCCAGCAGTGGCTGGGAGCGGGAGACCCAGTACTTC. Translated, it gives CASSGWERETQYF.

This clonotype was picked up many times. V usage is TRBV29-1 and J usage is TRBJ2-1; D gene ambiguous. The CDR3 sequence is 14 residues long. V was clipped by 3 bases and J by 0 bases, with 9 bases between them. Germline CDR1 and CDR2: SQVTM and ANQGSEA. CDR3: CSVEKGSSYNEQFF. For the CDR3, the DNA is TGCAGCGTTGAGAAGGGTAGCTCCTACAATGAGCAGTTCTTC.